This record covers a single T cell receptor beta chain. The CDR3 sequence is 14 residues long. CDR1 MDHEN and CDR2 SYDVKM come from the germline V gene. The trim removed 2 bases at V and 4 bases at J, leaving 4 bases unmatched. This entry comes from a study of blood T cell repertoires in COVID-19. Profiled with immunoSEQ multiplex PCR; TCRdb holds only in-frame clones, not every one. Among around 130,000 clones listed, roughly 71% were seen once. Material for sequencing was peripheral blood. This TCR came from a man older than 75 with acute or convalescent COVID-19. The V call is TRBV28, the J call TRBJ1-2, with 7 positions matching TRBD1. DNA for the CDR3: TGTGCCAGCAGTTTACCAGGGGGTGGCTATGGCTACACCTTC. Encoded protein: CASSLPGGGYGYTF.